This entry lists 23 T cell receptor beta chains sequenced from one sample in a study of blood T cell repertoires in COVID-19. Method: immunoSEQ multiplex PCR; TCRdb's copy keeps in-frame clones and lacks some. Found here are about 69,000 clones, around three quarters of them singletons; the top ten hold 16%. The specimen was peripheral blood. These receptors were obtained from a man in his 60s with acute or convalescent COVID-19.

Note on this clone: Other DNA sequences in this specimen translate into the identical CDR3. This chain uses TRBV19 with TRBJ1-5; D is perhaps TRBD1 (5 bases). Germline V CDR1 and CDR2: LNHDA, SQIVND (reference sequence). V was clipped by 6 bases and J by 0 bases, with 12 bases between them. This CDR3 spans 15 amino acids. The CDR3 sequence: CASSPDSYSNQPQHF. The CDR3, as DNA: TGTGCCAGTAGCCCAGACAGTTATAGCAATCAGCCCCAGCATTTT.

The rearrangement links TRBV5-1 to TRBJ2-7; unclear D gene. The length of the CDR3 is 14 residues. Between the trimmed V and J ends, which lost 0 bases and 0 bases, there was a span of 7 bases. Germline values: CDR1 SGHRS, CDR2 YFSETQ. The CDR3, as DNA: TGCGCCAGCAGCTTGGACCCGAGCTCCTACGAGCAGTACTTC. It codes for CASSLDPSSYEQYF.

The V and J genes are TRBV7-9 and TRBJ1-1; possibly TRBD1 for D (5 bases). Germline CDR1 is SEHNR and CDR2 is FQNEAQ (reference sequence). The CDR3 runs 12 residues. V lost 7 bases and J 4 bases, leaving 10 bases between the germline ends. This chain's CDR3 is CASKGDFTEAFF. In DNA, the CDR3 is TGTGCCAGCAAAGGGGATTTCACTGAAGCTTTCTTT.

The J gene is TRBJ2-5, the V gene TRBV9; 16 bases agree with TRBD2. Germline V gene data show CDR1 as SGDLS and CDR2 as YYNGEE. The CDR3 has 17 residues. V dropped 4 bases and J dropped 5; count of bases not matched to a gene: 8. CDR3 in DNA: TGTGCCAGCAGCCCGGGACTAGCGGGGGGGAGGGTCGAGACCCAGTACTTC. Residues: CASSPGLAGGRVETQYF.

This CDR3 reads CASKLGGTGGADTQYF. CDR3 nucleotides: TGTGCCAGCAAACTTGGCGGGACAGGGGGGGCAGATACGCAGTATTTT. The chain employs TRBV27 and TRBJ2-3, with 11 bases aligning to TRBD1. The germline gives CDR1 MNHEY, CDR2 SMNVEV (reference sequence). The CDR3 length is 16 residues. V dropped 7 bases and J dropped 4; count of bases not matched to a gene: 10.

Remarks on this clone: A read error may explain this, as a much larger clone is one base away. The chain couples TRBV11-2 to TRBJ2-7; TRBD1 might be the D (5 bases). This CDR3 region has 15 residues. V lost 5 bases to trimming and J lost 5 bases, with 19 bases between them. The germline V gene encodes CDR1 SGHAT and CDR2 FQNNGV. The CDR3 coding sequence is TGTGCCAGCAGCCCCAGGGAATACCTCCCCCACGAGCAGTACTTC. It codes for CASSPREYLPHEQYF.

Only a few counts were recorded for this clone. This CDR3 is also generated by other DNA sequences in the sample. The rearrangement uses TRBV4-3 and TRBJ1-2; 7 nucleotides match TRBD1. The CDR3 is made up of 13 amino acids. V was clipped by 4 bases and J by 6 bases; unmatched bases: 5. Germline V CDR1 and CDR2: LGHNA, YSLEER. The CDR3 reads CASSPGRGDGYTF. DNA of the CDR3: TGCGCCAGCAGCCCCGGCAGGGGGGATGGCTACACCTTC.

CDR3 sequence: CATLQGRETQYF. DNA of the CDR3: TGTGCCACCCTACAGGGTCGGGAGACCCAGTACTTC. The genes are TRBV27 and TRBJ2-5, with TRBD1 as a possible D gene (6 bases). The germline CDR1 and CDR2 sequences are MNHEY and SMNVEV (reference sequence). CDR3 length: 12 residues. Trimming removed 10 bases from V and 5 bases from J, with 14 bases in between.

This chain joins TRBV19 and TRBJ2-7; D is unclear. This CDR3 region has 15 residues. Trimming cost V 0 bases and J 0 bases, with 9 bases left between them. The germline CDR1 and CDR2 sequences are LNHDA and SQIVND (reference sequence). This CDR3 reads CASSIDAQISYEQYF. The CDR3 nucleotides are TGTGCCAGTAGTATAGACGCACAGATCTCCTACGAGCAGTACTTC. The whole variable domain, filled in from reference TRBV19 and TRBJ2-7, reads DGGITQSPKYLFRKEGQNVTLSCEQNLNHDAMYWYRQDPGQGLRLIYYSQIVNDFQKGDIAEGYSVSREKKESFPLTVTSAQKNPTAFYLCASSIDAQISYEQYFGPGTRLTVT.

This chain links TRBV4-2 with TRBJ2-2; 10 bases line up with TRBD1. CDR1 is LGHNA and CDR2 is YNFKEQ in the germline V gene. This CDR3 is built from 16 residues. V was pared by 3 bases and J by 6 bases, with 7 bases of the junction left unmatched. The DNA for the CDR3 is TGTGCCAGCAGCCAGCTCGGGACAGGGGTTTCCGGGGAGCTGTTTTTT. It translates to CASSQLGTGVSGELFF.

J is TRBJ1-3 and V is TRBV6-5; D not certain. From germline, CDR1 is MNHEY and CDR2 SVGAGI. CDR3 size: 16 residues. The V end lost 0 bases, the J end lost 0 bases, and 9 bases lay between the germline ends. In nucleotides, the CDR3 is TGTGCCAGCAGTTACTCGCAACAGAGCTCTGGAAACACCATATATTTT. This translates into CASSYSQQSSGNTIYF.

The chain employs TRBV24-1 and TRBJ1-1, with a possible D match to TRBD1 (5 bases). Germline CDR1 is KGHDR and CDR2 is SFDVKD. The CDR3 has 14 amino acids. The V end was cut by 7 bases, the J end by 0 bases, with 11 bases between. CDR3 nucleotides: TGTGCCACCAGCCCGGGGGGGATGAACACTGAAGCTTTCTTT. This sequence encodes CATSPGGMNTEAFF.

The chain carries TRBV4-3 and TRBJ1-6; no definite D call. The germline V and J ends were trimmed by 1 base and 7 bases, with 11 bases remaining between them. Germline values: CDR1 LGHNA, CDR2 YSLEER. The length of the CDR3 is 15 residues. Here the CDR3 DNA reads TGCGCCAGCAGCCAAGCAGCGTCGGAGAATTCACCCCTCCACTTT. This gives the protein CASSQAASENSPLHF.

Only a few counts were recorded for this clone. The junction departs from the called germline gene at one end, perhaps through a read error. For the CDR3, the DNA is TGTGCTAGCAGCCCTGGGACAGGCCTTGGAAACACCATATATTTT. Amino acids: CASSPGTGLGNTIYF. The chain employs TRBV7-7 and TRBJ1-3; TRBD1 matches at 8 bases. This CDR3 contains 15 residues. Germline assignment: CDR1 SSHAT and CDR2 FNYEAQ (reference sequence).

The chain recombines TRBV11-2 with TRBJ2-7; 8 nucleotides align to TRBD2. Losses at the gene ends were 1 base for V and 2 bases for J; bases not matched to a gene: 4. CDR1 and CDR2 from the germline V gene are SGHAT and FQNNGV. The CDR3 extends over 15 amino acids. The CDR3 nucleotides are TGTGCCAGCAGCTTAGCCGCGGGGGGCGCCTACGAGCAGTACTTC. Protein: CASSLAAGGAYEQYF.

V usage is TRBV7-2 and J usage is TRBJ2-3; a weak D match, TRBD2 (6 bases). CDR3 length: 16 amino acids. Per the germline V gene, CDR1 is SGHTA and CDR2 is FQGNSA. The V and J ends lost 3 bases and 1 base respectively, with 14 bases between them. CDR3 DNA sequence: TGTGCCAGCAGCTTTTCGACGGCGGGACGCACAGATACGCAGTATTTT. As protein: CASSFSTAGRTDTQYF.

This clone was seen just once. This sequence joins TRBV11-1 and TRBJ2-3, with 7 bases lining up with TRBD1. Germline CDR1 is SGHAT and CDR2 is FQDESV (reference sequence). V shed 6 bases and J 4 bases; nucleotides not matched to a gene: 10. CDR3 length: 15 amino acids. Here the CDR3 reads CASRLTGPPADTQYF. As DNA, the CDR3 is TGTGCCAGCAGGTTGACAGGGCCGCCCGCAGATACGCAGTATTTT.

The chain links TRBV7-2 to TRBJ2-7, with 7 positions matching TRBD2. The V gene's germline CDR1 is SGHTA and CDR2 FQGNSA. After removal of 1 base from V and 2 bases from J, the junction contained 2 bases not matched to a gene. The CDR3 spans 14 residues. The CDR3 coding sequence is TGTGCCAGCAGCTTAGACGCGGGGGCCTACGAGCAGTACTTC. Encoded protein: CASSLDAGAYEQYF.

The V call is TRBV30, the J call TRBJ2-1, with 7 nucleotides matching TRBD1. Trimming at V came to 2 bases and at J to 7 bases, leaving 11 bases not matched to a gene. Per the germline V gene, CDR1 is GTSNPN and CDR2 is SVGIG (reference sequence). This CDR3 has 15 residues. The CDR3, as DNA: TGTGCCTGGAGTATTTACAGGGGATTCATGAATGAGCAGTTCTTC. The encoded protein is CAWSIYRGFMNEQFF.

The V call is TRBV24-1, the J call TRBJ2-1; 8 positions agree with TRBD2. There are 15 residues in the CDR3. Germline loops: CDR1 KGHDR, CDR2 SFDVKD. Trimming removed 5 bases from V and 2 bases from J; junction bases left unmatched: 4. CDR3: CATSGGGSTYNEQFF. In nucleotides, the CDR3 is TGTGCCACCAGTGGCGGGGGGTCAACCTACAATGAGCAGTTCTTC.

The chain employs TRBV6-5 and TRBJ2-1, with a tentative D call TRBD2 (6 bases). Germline loops: CDR1 MNHEY, CDR2 SVGAGI. The CDR3 covers 15 residues. V was shortened by 4 bases and J by 9 bases, with 19 bases between the two germline ends. CDR3: CASSSGTWNKGEQFF. The CDR3 DNA follows: TGTGCCAGCAGTTCCGGGACTTGGAACAAAGGTGAGCAGTTCTTC.

The chain combines TRBV30 with TRBJ1-3; no firm D call. The CDR3 is made up of 13 amino acids. Between the trimmed V and J ends, which lost 4 bases and 4 bases, there was a span of 11 bases. From germline, CDR1 is GTSNPN and CDR2 SVGIG (reference sequence). CDR3 in amino acids: CAWNHLGGNTIYF. Written as DNA, the CDR3 is TGTGCCTGGAACCACCTAGGAGGAAACACCATATATTTT.

This chain connects TRBV3-1 (or the pseudogene TRBV3-2) to TRBJ2-3; no firm D call. Germline-derived CDR1 and CDR2 are LGHDT and YNNKEL (reference sequence). CDR3 length: 14 residues. V gave up 4 bases and J gave up 0 bases, with 8 bases separating them. CDR3 amino acids: CASSRSVSTDTQYF. CDR3 coding DNA: TGTGCCAGCAGCCGAAGCGTTAGCACAGATACGCAGTATTTT.